This TCR beta chain came from a study of T cell responses to AZD1222 COVID-19 vaccine. Method: immunoSEQ multiplex PCR; TCRdb's copy keeps in-frame clones and lacks some. The sample holds 100,000 to 150,000 clones, less than 90% seen once. Study-wide results and limits: The CD4 TCRs associated with vaccination extended across spike and predominated at 160-218 and 743-854.

V gave up 1 base and J gave up 10 bases, with 9 bases separating them. The CDR3 length is 13 residues. About this clone itself: Antigen unknown.

Sequences were derived from peripheral blood, sampled on day 0 of AZD1222 vaccination. The receptor was isolated from an adult in good health. The J gene is TRBJ1-6, the V gene TRBV5-3; D gene uncertain. TRBV5-3 is placed among ORFs of uncertain function. CDR3 sequence: CARSLTAESPLHF. DNA of the CDR3: TGTGCCAGAAGCTTGACAGCGGAATCACCCCTCCACTTT.